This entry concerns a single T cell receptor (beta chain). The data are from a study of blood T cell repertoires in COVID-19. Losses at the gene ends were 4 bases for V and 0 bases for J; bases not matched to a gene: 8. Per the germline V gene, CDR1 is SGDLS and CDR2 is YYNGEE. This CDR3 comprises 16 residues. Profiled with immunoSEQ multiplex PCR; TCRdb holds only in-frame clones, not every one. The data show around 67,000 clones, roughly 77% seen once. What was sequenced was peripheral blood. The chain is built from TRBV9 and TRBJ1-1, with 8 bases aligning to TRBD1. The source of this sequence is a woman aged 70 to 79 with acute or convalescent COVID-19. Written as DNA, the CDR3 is TGTGCCAGCAGCTATGGGACAGGACGCATGAACACTGAAGCTTTCTTT. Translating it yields CASSYGTGRMNTEAFF.